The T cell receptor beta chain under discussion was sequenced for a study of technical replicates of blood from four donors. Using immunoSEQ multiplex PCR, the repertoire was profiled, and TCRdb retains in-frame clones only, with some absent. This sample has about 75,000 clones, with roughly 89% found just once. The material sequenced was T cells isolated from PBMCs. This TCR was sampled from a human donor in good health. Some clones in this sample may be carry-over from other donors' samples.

This chain's CDR3 is CASSLDRGFGSGNTIYF. CDR3 bases: TGTGCCAGCAGCTTGGACAGGGGGTTCGGCTCTGGAAACACCATATATTTT. J is TRBJ1-3 and V is TRBV5-4; 8 nucleotides match TRBD1. The germline CDR1 and CDR2 sequences are SGHNT and YYREEE (reference sequence). V trimming: 0 bases; J trimming: 0 bases; junction bases outside the gene matches: 5. This CDR3 contains 17 residues.